The 31 T cell receptor beta chains given below trace back to one sample, sequenced in a study of blood T cell repertoires in COVID-19. Here immunoSEQ multiplex PCR was the method, and the copy in TCRdb shows in-frame clones only, minus some. Here the sample spans some 110,000 clones, around 80% being singletons. Material: peripheral blood. These receptors were taken from a woman in her seventies with acute or convalescent COVID-19.

CDR3 in DNA: TGTGCCTGGAGTCCGGGACTAGCCCAAGAGACCCAGTACTTC. Protein sequence: CAWSPGLAQETQYF. The rearrangement uses TRBV30 and TRBJ2-5; 9 bases match TRBD2. Germline values: CDR1 GTSNPN, CDR2 SVGIG (reference sequence). V dropped 2 bases and J dropped 1; count of bases not matched to a gene: 2. The CDR3 sequence is 14 residues long.

The chain uses TRBV20-1 and TRBJ2-3, with D possibly being TRBD1 (6 bases). The germline V gene has CDR1 DFQATT and CDR2 SNEGSKA (reference sequence). The CDR3 totals 16 residues. Trimming stripped 3 bases from V and 0 bases from J, with 16 bases between. Here the CDR3 DNA reads TGCAGTGCTAGTTTACCGGGACAATTAAGCACAGATACGCAGTATTTT. It yields the protein CSASLPGQLSTDTQYF.

V usage is TRBV11-3 and J usage is TRBJ2-7; D possibly corresponds to TRBD2 (7 bases). The CDR3 covers 17 residues. With 5 bases removed from V and 1 base from J, the gap between germline ends came to 21 bases. In germline, CDR1 is SGHNT, CDR2 YENEEA. CDR3 sequence reads: CASSKLGGVYYSYEQYF. CDR3 DNA sequence: TGTGCCAGCAGCAAGTTAGGGGGGGTATACTATTCCTACGAGCAGTACTTC.

In regard to this clone: The identical CDR3 is also encoded by other nucleotide sequences in the sample. The chain recombines TRBV5-1 with TRBJ1-1, with D maybe TRBD1 (6 bases). V lost 4 bases and J lost 0, with 10 bases in between. Germline V gene sequence: CDR1 SGHRS, CDR2 YFSETQ. This CDR3 has 14 amino acids. The CDR3 DNA reads as TGCGCCAGCAGCCAGACAGGCATGAACACTGAAGCTTTCTTT. Translation gives CASSQTGMNTEAFF.

The chain has TRBV5-1 and TRBJ2-3, with 13 positions matching TRBD2. The V gene end was trimmed by 0 bases and the J gene end by 4 bases; junction bases not matched to a gene: 5. The CDR3 runs 17 residues. CDR1 and CDR2 (germline): SGHRS, YFSETQ. CDR3 in DNA: TGCGCCAGCAGCTTGGCCGGACTAGCGGGAGCGGCAGATACGCAGTATTTT. Amino acid sequence: CASSLAGLAGAADTQYF.

This chain links TRBV20-1 with TRBJ2-4, with 9 bases identical to TRBD1. Germline V lookup: CDR1 DFQATT, CDR2 SNEGSKA (reference sequence). The J segment lost 0 bases and the V segment lost 3 bases, leaving 18 bases of the junction unmatched. This CDR3 has 20 amino acids. This chain's CDR3 is CSASPLPGTGLDRAKNIQYF. The CDR3 nucleotides are TGCAGTGCTAGTCCTTTACCCGGGACAGGGTTGGACCGAGCCAAAAACATTCAGTACTTC.

In DNA, the CDR3 is TGTGCCAGCAGCGTGGACAGGAACGCTGGAAACACCATATATTTT. Protein sequence: CASSVDRNAGNTIYF. This chain connects TRBV7-2 to TRBJ1-3, with 7 bases lining up with TRBD1. The CDR3 is made up of 15 amino acids. CDR1 and CDR2 from the germline V gene are SGHTA and FQGNSA. J was trimmed by 2 bases and V by 5 bases; bases with no gene match: 6.

The CDR3 DNA follows: TGTGCCAGCAGCTTTGCACATATGAACACTGAAGCTTTCTTT. Its protein is CASSFAHMNTEAFF. The chain joins TRBV7-3 to TRBJ1-1, with D unclear. Germline values: CDR1 SGHTA, CDR2 FQGTGA. V shed 3 bases and J shed 0 bases, with 8 bases lying between them. There are 14 residues in the CDR3.

J is TRBJ1-5 and V is TRBV7-8; weak D call: TRBD1 (6 bases). CDR1 is SGHVS and CDR2 is FQNEAQ in the germline V gene. There are 14 residues in the CDR3. The V gene lost 0 bases and the J gene lost 7 bases, with 10 bases spanning the gap. The CDR3 region has the DNA TGTGCCAGCAGCTTAGCACAGGGTGACCAGCCCCAGCATTTT. Its translation is CASSLAQGDQPQHF.

The CDR3 sequence: CASSTGAAYNEQFF. The CDR3, as DNA: TGTGCCAGTAGTACAGGGGCGGCCTACAATGAGCAGTTCTTC. The rearrangement uses TRBV19 and TRBJ2-1, with TRBD1 as a possible D gene (6 bases). This CDR3 is 14 amino acids long. V lost 4 bases and J 2 bases, leaving 9 bases between the germline ends. Per the germline V gene, CDR1 is LNHDA and CDR2 is SQIVND (reference sequence).

This chain uses TRBV7-9 with TRBJ2-7; 8 nucleotides match TRBD1. V was pared by 1 base and J by 6 bases, with 8 bases of the junction left unmatched. Germline CDR1 is SEHNR and CDR2 is FQNEAQ (reference sequence). This CDR3 has 15 amino acids. The CDR3 loop is CASSLGTGRNSEQYF. In DNA, the CDR3 is TGTGCCAGCAGCTTAGGGACAGGGAGGAACTCCGAGCAGTACTTC.

The sample holds a few counts of this clone. The rearrangement joins TRBV3-1 (or the pseudogene TRBV3-2) to TRBJ1-4; the D gene is possibly TRBD1 (6 bases). Germline lookup yields CDR1 LGHDT and CDR2 YNNKEL (reference sequence). The V gene lost 6 bases and the J gene lost 2 bases, with 28 bases spanning the gap. The CDR3 covers 20 residues. For the CDR3, the DNA is TGTGCCAGCAGGGGAGGGGGACGGACCCCTAAAATCGTCACTAATGAAAAACTGTTTTTT. Protein product: CASRGGGRTPKIVTNEKLFF.

The rearrangement uses TRBV2 and TRBJ1-5; D is perhaps TRBD1 (5 bases). CDR3 length: 14 residues. The V gene lost 7 bases and the J gene lost 7 bases, with 17 bases spanning the gap. In germline, CDR1 is SNHLY, CDR2 FYNNEI. As DNA, the CDR3 is TGTGCCAGCAATCCGGGAGGAGGGGTACAGCCCCAGCATTTT. Translation gives CASNPGGGVQPQHF.

The V call is TRBV6-5, the J call TRBJ2-5; D unclear. CDR3 length: 13 amino acids. Germline V gene lookup returns CDR1 MNHEY and CDR2 SVGAGI. The V end was cut by 7 bases, the J end by 1 base, with 10 bases between. The CDR3 protein is CASITEFQETQYF. For the CDR3, the DNA is TGTGCCAGCATTACAGAGTTCCAAGAGACCCAGTACTTC.

The J gene is TRBJ2-1, the V gene TRBV2; 10 nucleotides match TRBD2. The CDR3 is 15 residues long. The germline CDR1 and CDR2 sequences are SNHLY and FYNNEI. The junction had 8 bases not matched to a gene; V was cut back by 2 bases and J by 10 bases. The CDR3 region is CASSESASGRGEQFF. The CDR3 coding sequence is TGTGCCAGCAGTGAATCGGCTAGCGGGAGAGGCGAGCAGTTCTTC.

The chain has TRBV28 and TRBJ1-1; 10 nucleotides agree with TRBD1. The germline gives CDR1 MDHEN, CDR2 SYDVKM. V was pared by 3 bases and J by 10 bases, with 8 bases of the junction left unmatched. This CDR3 is 14 amino acids long. CDR3 DNA sequence: TGTGCCAGCAGTTTTGGACAGGGGGTCAGGGGAGCTTTCTTT. Its translation is CASSFGQGVRGAFF.

V and J are TRBV5-1 and TRBJ2-3; TRBD1 might be the D (5 bases). Trimming removed 2 bases at V and 6 bases at J, with 7 bases between. The CDR3 length is 12 residues. CDR1 and CDR2 (germline): SGHRS, YFSETQ. CDR3 in amino acids: CASSFSGDTQYF. CDR3 bases: TGCGCCAGCAGCTTCTCAGGGGATACGCAGTATTTT.

The chain is built from TRBV6-2 or TRBV6-3 and TRBJ2-7; 7 bases line up with TRBD1. The germline V gene encodes CDR1 MNHEY and CDR2 SVGEGT. The CDR3 extends over 16 amino acids. Trimming at V came to 4 bases and at J to 6 bases, leaving 15 bases not matched to a gene. CDR3 DNA sequence: TGTGCCAGCAGTTCTCCCGGGACAGCCCTTGAGGGCGAGCAGTACTTC. Amino acids: CASSSPGTALEGEQYF.

A few counts support this clone. The chain employs TRBV10-3 and TRBJ2-1; 10 positions agree with TRBD2. CDR3 length: 14 residues. Germline values: CDR1 ENHRY, CDR2 SYGVKD. V gave up 7 bases and J gave up 6 bases; unmatched junction bases: 6. The CDR3: CAIKSLAGGNEQFF. The CDR3 DNA follows: TGTGCCATCAAGAGTTTAGCGGGAGGCAATGAGCAGTTCTTC.

The chain has TRBV7-2 and TRBJ2-5; D is unclear. V was trimmed by 3 bases and J by 5 bases, leaving 10 bases between them. The CDR3 is made up of 13 amino acids. Germline-derived CDR1 and CDR2 are SGHTA and FQGNSA. CDR3 sequence reads: CASSLDGRETQYF. The CDR3 nucleotides are TGTGCCAGCAGCTTGGATGGCAGGGAGACCCAGTACTTC.

This chain joins TRBV7-8 and TRBJ2-7, with D possibly matching TRBD1 (6 bases). The germline V gene encodes CDR1 SGHVS and CDR2 FQNEAQ. V lost 5 bases, J lost 3 bases, and 17 bases lay in between. The CDR3 spans 15 residues. The CDR3 loop is CASSPFRGHLYEQYF. The CDR3 coding sequence is TGTGCCAGCAGCCCGTTCCGGGGACACCTCTACGAGCAGTACTTC.

J is TRBJ2-7 and V is TRBV18; perhaps TRBD2 as D (6 bases). V was pared by 2 bases and J by 0 bases, with 11 bases between. This CDR3 contains 15 residues. The germline gives CDR1 KGHSH, CDR2 LQKENI. The CDR3 region is CASSPAGFGSYEQYF. Here the CDR3 DNA reads TGTGCCAGCTCACCAGCGGGGTTCGGCTCCTACGAGCAGTACTTC.

V and J are TRBV7-8 and TRBJ1-5, with D unclear. CDR3 length equals 15 residues. V was cut by 3 bases and J by 2 bases, with 11 bases left in between. Germline lookup yields CDR1 SGHVS and CDR2 FQNEAQ. For the CDR3, the DNA is TGTGCCAGCAGCTTGGGCCTCACAGGCAATCAGCCCCAGCATTTT. It is translated as CASSLGLTGNQPQHF. The whole variable domain, filled in from reference TRBV7-8 and TRBJ1-5, reads GAGVSQSPRYKVAKRGQDVALRCDPISGHVSLFWYQQALGQGPEFLTYFQNEAQLDKSGLPSDRFFAERPEGSVSTLKIQRTQQEDSAVYLCASSLGLTGNQPQHFGDGTRLSIL.

There are a few counts of this clone. CDR3 bases: TGTGCCAGCAGCCAACCTTTTTTAGCTGGATACACCGGGGAGCTGTTTTTT. It specifies CASSQPFLAGYTGELFF. The chain joins TRBV14 to TRBJ2-2, with D uncertain. Germline lookup yields CDR1 SGHDN and CDR2 FVKESK. Trimming removed 2 bases at V and 3 bases at J, with 16 bases between. The CDR3 covers 17 residues.

The rearrangement links TRBV6-6 to TRBJ2-2; a weak D match, TRBD1 (5 bases). The germline gives CDR1 MNHNY, CDR2 SVGAGI (reference sequence). The CDR3 is made up of 14 amino acids. The V and J ends lost 6 bases and 7 bases respectively, with 15 bases between them. As DNA, the CDR3 is TGTGCCAGCAGCCAGCAGCAGGGTAGCGGGGAGCTGTTTTTT. Its protein product is CASSQQQGSGELFF.

J is TRBJ2-3 and V is TRBV24-1; D is possibly TRBD2 (6 bases). V was shortened by 3 bases and J by 0 bases, with 12 bases between the two germline ends. Germline V gene lookup returns CDR1 KGHDR and CDR2 SFDVKD. The CDR3 loop spans 16 amino acids. CDR3 region: CATSDRDSWSTDTQYF. The CDR3 DNA is TGTGCCACCAGTGATAGGGACTCTTGGAGCACAGATACGCAGTATTTT.

This chain links TRBV28 with TRBJ1-1; D possibly corresponds to TRBD1 (6 bases). CDR1 and CDR2 (germline): MDHEN, SYDVKM. The CDR3 totals 14 residues. Between the trimmed V and J ends, which lost 6 bases and 4 bases, there was a span of 15 bases. CDR3 protein: CASRGTGMGTEAFF. The CDR3, as DNA: TGTGCCAGCAGGGGAACAGGGATGGGCACTGAAGCTTTCTTT.

The gene calls are TRBV7-9 and TRBJ2-7; TRBD1 matches 8 bases. V dropped 5 bases and J dropped 3; count of bases not matched to a gene: 9. From germline, CDR1 is SEHNR and CDR2 FQNEAQ (reference sequence). The CDR3 length is 15 residues. DNA for the CDR3: TGTGCCAGCAGCCCCACAGGGGGTAGGATCTACGAGCAGTACTTC. Protein: CASSPTGGRIYEQYF.

This clone was seen only a few times. V is TRBV5-1 and J is TRBJ2-7, with D tentatively TRBD1 (5 bases). The CDR3 totals 17 residues. The ends were cut back, 5 bases at V and 5 bases at J, with 26 bases in the middle. Per the germline V gene, CDR1 is SGHRS and CDR2 is YFSETQ. The CDR3 sequence is CASSSGGITRVRNEQYF. CDR3 bases: TGCGCCAGCAGTTCGGGCGGAATAACCAGGGTTAGAAACGAGCAGTACTTC.

This clone was recorded a few times. The V gene is TRBV12-3 or TRBV12-4, the J gene TRBJ2-5, with a weak D call TRBD1 (6 bases). Trimming took off 5 bases at V and 3 bases at J, with 10 bases between the two ends. CDR3 length: 13 residues. In DNA, the CDR3 is TGTGCCAGCAGTCTTACAGGGAAAGAGACCCAGTACTTC. Encoded protein: CASSLTGKETQYF.

This clone was seen only once. V and J are TRBV5-5 and TRBJ2-1; a weak D match, TRBD2 (6 bases). Germline-derived CDR1 and CDR2 are SGHKS and YYEKEE (reference sequence). V was pared by 0 bases and J by 4 bases, with 11 bases between. The CDR3 extends over 15 amino acids. CDR3 nucleotide sequence: TGTGCCAGCAGCTTGGATTGGGCGGGGTACAATGAGCAGTTCTTC. Protein product: CASSLDWAGYNEQFF. The full variable domain, completed using reference TRBV5-5 and TRBJ2-1, is DAGVTQSPTHLIKTRGQQVTLRCSPISGHKSVSWYQQVLGQGPQFIFQYYEKEERGRGNFPDRFSARQFPNYSSELNVNALLLGDSALYLCASSLDWAGYNEQFFGPGTRLTVL.